The present TCR beta chain was sequenced within a study of CD8 T cells in Susac syndrome. For the study at large: Of the sequenced Susac syndrome patients, over 5 had active disease and 8 or 9 were in remission.

Diagnostic criteria for definite or probable disease, in their recently defined form, were met by the patients with Susac syndrome. TEMRA cells were enriched by FACS, while CD8+ and CD4+ T cells were obtained through a negative isolation that was performed magnetically. RNA totalling 0.5 to 1 ug underwent reverse transcription with random hexamers. The method of amplification for TCR beta CDR3 was immunoSEQ multiplex PCR, covering 54 Vbeta and 13 Jbeta. MiXCR was run by TCRdb on the immunoSEQ multiplex PCR reads, yielding one entry per CDR3 protein. The data show 95,000 to 150,000 distinct CDR3 sequences, about 94% seen once. CDR1 GTSNPN and CDR2 SVGIG come from the germline V gene (reference sequence). This CDR3 has 13 residues. V lost 1 base to trimming and J lost 4 bases, with 11 bases between them.

The chain joins TRBV30 to TRBJ2-7; D might be TRBD1 (5 bases). Sequencing was performed on CD8+ T cells from PBMCs. The sequence came from a human donor with Susac syndrome. CDR3 DNA: TGTGCCTGGAGTGAAGGGGTCGGGTACGAGCAGTACTTC. Its translation: CAWSEGVGYEQYF.